The 6 T cell receptor beta chains listed next were all sequenced from one sample in a study of OX40 agonist ivuxolimab in advanced cancers. TCRdb keeps only in-frame clones here, not all; method: immunoSEQ multiplex PCR. The repertoire has around 66,000 clones, around 84% of them found once; the top ten carry over 6.5%. This specimen consisted of CD4+ or CD8+ T cells sorted from blood, obtained in a trial of the OX40 agonist ivuxolimab. These receptors all come from an adult with an advanced solid tumor such as melanoma, head and neck, liver or kidney cancer.

The chain couples TRBV28 to TRBJ2-7, with 9 bases fitting TRBD1. J lost 7 bases, V lost 5 bases, and 15 bases had no gene match. The germline CDR1 and CDR2 sequences are MDHEN and SYDVKM. The CDR3 contains 16 residues. CDR3: CASSRLAGTGHKEQYF. In DNA form, the CDR3 reads TGTGCCAGCAGTCGGCTCGCCGGGACAGGGCATAAAGAGCAGTACTTC.

Only a few counts were recorded for this clone. The rearrangement links TRBV30 to TRBJ1-2; no reliable D call. The V and J ends lost 0 bases and 8 bases respectively, with 10 bases between them. The CDR3 has 12 residues. CDR1 GTSNPN and CDR2 SVGIG come from the germline V gene (reference sequence). CDR3 DNA sequence: TGTGCCTGGAGTGTACTCGGGTGGGGCTACACCTTC. Translating gives CAWSVLGWGYTF.

The rearrangement uses TRBV7-2 and TRBJ2-1, with 12 nucleotides matching TRBD2. The trim removed 5 bases at V and 2 bases at J, leaving 1 base unmatched. Looked up from germline, CDR1 is SGHTA and CDR2 is FQGNSA. The CDR3 runs to 15 residues. In DNA, the CDR3 is TGTGCCAGCAGCAGACTAGCGGGAGCCTACAATGAGCAGTTCTTC. As protein: CASSRLAGAYNEQFF.

This clone has a single count. The V and J genes are TRBV27 and TRBJ2-3, with TRBD1 matching over 10 bases. The CDR3 is made up of 15 amino acids. Germline-derived CDR1 and CDR2 are MNHEY and SMNVEV (reference sequence). J lost 6 bases, V lost 5 bases, and 8 bases had no gene match. CDR3 region: CASSPDRGRADTQYF. The CDR3 DNA sequence: TGTGCCAGCAGTCCCGACAGGGGGCGTGCGGATACGCAGTATTTT.

V usage is TRBV5-1 and J usage is TRBJ1-4; 12 bases are shared with TRBD1. Germline CDR1 and CDR2: SGHRS and YFSETQ. The junction had 7 bases not matched to a gene; V was cut back by 4 bases and J by 3 bases. The CDR3 spans 17 residues. CDR3 loop: CASSGWDRGQPNEKLFF. DNA of the CDR3: TGCGCCAGCAGCGGATGGGACAGGGGGCAACCTAATGAAAAACTGTTTTTT.

This rearrangement joins TRBV27 to TRBJ1-5; D may be TRBD1 (6 bases). Trimming removed 3 bases at V and 7 bases at J, with 13 bases between. The germline CDR1 and CDR2 sequences are MNHEY and SMNVEV (reference sequence). This CDR3 has 14 residues. CDR3 protein: CASSFEGGRQPQHF. The CDR3 nucleotides read TGTGCCAGCAGTTTCGAGGGGGGTAGGCAGCCCCAGCATTTT.